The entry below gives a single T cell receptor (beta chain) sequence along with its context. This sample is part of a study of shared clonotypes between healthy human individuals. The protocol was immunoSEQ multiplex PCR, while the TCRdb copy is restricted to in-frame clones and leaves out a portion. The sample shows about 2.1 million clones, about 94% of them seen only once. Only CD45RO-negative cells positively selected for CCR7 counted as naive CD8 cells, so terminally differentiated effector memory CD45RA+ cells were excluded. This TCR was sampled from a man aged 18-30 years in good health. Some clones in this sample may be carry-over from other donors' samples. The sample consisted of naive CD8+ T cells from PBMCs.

The DNA of the CDR3 is TGTGCCAGCACCACCTCGAACACCGGGGAGCTGTTTTTT. It translates to CASTTSNTGELFF. This sequence joins TRBV2 and TRBJ2-2; unclear D gene. V gave up 7 bases and J gave up 0 bases, with 6 bases separating them. CDR3 length: 13 residues. From germline, CDR1 is SNHLY and CDR2 FYNNEI.